The T cell receptor (beta chain) described here comes from a study of T cell responses to AZD1222 COVID-19 vaccine. Only in-frame clones appear in the TCRdb table, and some are missing; sequencing was by immunoSEQ multiplex PCR. Here the sample spans 65,000 to 90,000 clones, 87% being singletons. The length of the CDR3 is 14 residues. CDR1 MNHNS and CDR2 SASEGT come from the germline V gene. The V gene lost 3 bases and the J gene lost 7 bases, with 15 bases spanning the gap. The genes are TRBV6-1 and TRBJ1-2, with unresolved D. The sequence came from an adult who received the AZD1222 COVID-19 vaccine. The material sequenced was peripheral blood, taken 28 days after the second AZD1222 dose. As DNA, the CDR3 is TGTGCCAGCAGTGAGAGTAGGGCTCTTTTTGGCTACACCTTC. This sequence encodes CASSESRALFGYTF.